This record looks at one T cell receptor beta chain sequence and its context. The antigen is undetermined. Trimming stripped 4 bases from V and 4 bases from J, with 13 bases between. This CDR3 region has 14 residues. Germline V lookup: CDR1 SGHDN, CDR2 FVKESK. This entry is derived from a study of glioma-infiltrating T cells. General study points: Very few CDR3 sequences were shared between tissue and blood.

Using RNA template, CDR3s of TCR alpha and beta were amplified with iRepertoire arm-PCR. MiXCR, run by TCRdb on the multiplex PCR reads, gives a single entry per CDR3 protein. The table includes more than 95,000 distinct CDR3 sequences, roughly 30% detected once. This rearrangement joins TRBV14 to TRBJ1-1, with D possibly matching TRBD1 (6 bases). The TCR sequence derives from a human donor with low-grade glioma or glioblastoma, undergoing nonglioma brain surgery, or in good health (not recorded which). Sequenced: glioma tissue, nonneoplastic brain tissue, or PBMCs (not recorded which). The CDR3, as DNA: TGTGCCAGCAGCCCGCGGACAGCGGGCACTGAAGCTTTCTTT. The encoded protein is CASSPRTAGTEAFF.